Shown below are 26 T cell receptor beta chains from a single sample sequenced in a study of early T cells in non-severe SARS-CoV-2 infection. TCRdb re-called the 5' RACE reads through MiXCR, storing one row per CDR3 protein. The sample shows 84,000 or so distinct CDR3 sequences, 9% to 14% of them seen only once. Material for sequencing was whole blood. The receptor set was obtained from an adult who was a healthcare worker with PCR-confirmed SARS-CoV-2 infection or an uninfected control (not recorded which).

V usage is TRBV6-5 and J usage is TRBJ2-2; D not certain. The V end was cut by 0 bases, the J end by 0 bases, with 11 bases between. This CDR3 is built from 17 residues. CDR1 and CDR2 from the germline V gene are MNHEY and SVGAGI. Here the CDR3 reads CASSYSGQRSNTGELFF. The CDR3 DNA sequence: TGTGCCAGCAGTTACTCCGGGCAGCGCTCGAACACCGGGGAGCTGTTTTTT.

This clonotype was recorded at least ten times. The gene calls are TRBV9 and TRBJ1-6; no firm D call. Germline CDR1 reads SGDLS; CDR2 reads YYNGEE. The CDR3 has 14 residues. V lost 3 bases to trimming and J lost 4 bases, with 8 bases between them. The CDR3 loop reads CASSGDLYNSPLHF. CDR3 coding DNA: TGTGCCAGCAGCGGTGACCTTTATAATTCACCCCTCCACTTT.

The chain combines TRBV29-1 with TRBJ1-1; D might be TRBD1 (5 bases). CDR1 is SQVTM, CDR2 ANQGSEA, per germline. This CDR3 comprises 13 residues. V shed 7 bases and J shed 1 base, with 13 bases lying between them. DNA of the CDR3: TGCAGCGCGAACGGGGGTGCGAACACTGAAGCTTTCTTT. It codes for CSANGGANTEAFF.

The chain joins TRBV9 to TRBJ2-5; D gene unclear. Germline loops: CDR1 SGDLS, CDR2 YYNGEE. V lost 0 bases to trimming and J lost 2 bases, with 11 bases between them. The length of the CDR3 is 15 residues. CDR3 sequence (DNA): TGTGCCAGCAGCGTAGCCCCCATACGGCAAGAGACCCAGTACTTC. The encoded protein is CASSVAPIRQETQYF. The variable domain in full, with the rest retrieved from reference TRBV9 and TRBJ2-5, is DSGVTQTPKHLITATGQRVTLRCSPRSGDLSVYWYQQSLDQGLQFLIQYYNGEERAKGNILERFSAQQFPDLHSELNLSSLELGDSALYFCASSVAPIRQETQYFGPGTRLLVL.

In its sample, this clonotype was seen a few times. The gene calls are TRBV29-1 and TRBJ2-1; D is possibly TRBD1 or TRBD2 (5 bases each). CDR1 and CDR2 from the germline V gene are SQVTM and ANQGSEA. The length of the CDR3 is 14 residues. V lost 5 bases and J 8 bases, leaving 19 bases between the germline ends. The CDR3 DNA is TGCAGCGTTAGGTCCGGGGCTAGGGCCCATGAGCAGTTCTTC. Translated: CSVRSGARAHEQFF.

This clonotype came up many times. J is TRBJ2-5 and V is TRBV7-8, with D possibly called TRBD1 or TRBD2 (5 bases each). There are 16 residues in the CDR3. Germline V lookup: CDR1 SGHVS, CDR2 FQNEAQ. V was cut by 3 bases and J by 5 bases, with 19 bases left in between. DNA for the CDR3: TGTGCCAGCAGCTTCCCCCCGGGACCCCCCGAGGAGACCCAGTACTTC. Protein: CASSFPPGPPEETQYF.

This clonotype was counted only a few times. The chain combines TRBV11-2 with TRBJ1-1; D perhaps matches TRBD1 (5 bases). Trimming removed 1 base from V and 5 bases from J, with 20 bases in between. Germline V lookup: CDR1 SGHAT, CDR2 FQNNGV. The CDR3 has 17 residues. The DNA of the CDR3 is TGTGCCAGCAGCTTAGCGGGACTGGGTCCGGGAACTACTGAAGCTTTCTTT. Residues: CASSLAGLGPGTTEAFF.

This chain connects TRBV11-3 to TRBJ2-3, with D uncertain. This CDR3 region has 15 residues. The germline gives CDR1 SGHNT, CDR2 YENEEA. Trimming took 3 bases from V and 7 from J, leaving 17 bases between them. This CDR3 is CASSFRTKEMNTQYF. The CDR3 DNA is TGTGCCAGCAGCTTCCGCACCAAAGAAATGAATACGCAGTATTTT.

The CDR3 sequence is CASSSQGTEAFF. CDR3 DNA sequence: TGTGCCAGCAGCTCACAGGGAACTGAAGCTTTCTTT. V and J are TRBV7-9 and TRBJ1-1, with TRBD1 as a possible D gene (6 bases). The V end was cut by 4 bases, the J end by 5 bases, with 8 bases between. Germline V gene lookup returns CDR1 SEHNR and CDR2 FQNEAQ (reference sequence). The CDR3 spans 12 residues.

This clonotype was seen ten or more times. The rearrangement links TRBV6-2 or TRBV6-3 to TRBJ2-7; 9 bases line up with TRBD2. The V gene's germline CDR1 is MNHEY and CDR2 SVGEGT. This CDR3 has 15 amino acids. Trimming cost V 3 bases and J 7 bases; bases outside gene matches: 10. This CDR3 is CASSYLAGGPWEQYF. The DNA for the CDR3 is TGTGCCAGCAGTTATCTGGCGGGAGGGCCCTGGGAGCAGTACTTC.

This clonotype was detected only once. The chain is built from TRBV6-2 or TRBV6-3 and TRBJ2-2; possibly TRBD2 for D (6 bases). V dropped 3 bases and J dropped 5 bases, with 16 bases sitting between them. Germline V lookup: CDR1 MNHEY, CDR2 SVGEGT. This CDR3 is 16 amino acids long. The CDR3 DNA sequence: TGTGCCAGCAGTTATTTCGGGAGAACTCTTACCGGGGAGCTGTTTTTT. Residues: CASSYFGRTLTGELFF.

This clonotype was counted between two and nine times. The V gene is TRBV2, the J gene TRBJ2-1; 9 bases align to TRBD2. Germline values: CDR1 SNHLY, CDR2 FYNNEI. This CDR3 is 13 amino acids long. V lost 5 bases to trimming and J lost 9 bases; unmatched junction nucleotides: 5. The CDR3 region has the DNA TGTGCCAGCAGTCCATGGCGGGAGGGTGAGCAGTTCTTC. Translated, it gives CASSPWREGEQFF.

This clonotype was seen many times. The rearrangement joins TRBV29-1 to TRBJ2-7; 7 nucleotides match TRBD1. The J segment lost 3 bases and the V segment lost 4 bases, leaving 9 bases of the junction unmatched. CDR3 length: 14 residues. The V gene's germline CDR1 is SQVTM and CDR2 ANQGSEA. This CDR3 reads CSVAVSGGGYEQYF. The CDR3 nucleotides are TGCAGCGTTGCGGTTTCAGGGGGTGGCTACGAGCAGTACTTC.

This clonotype was counted a few times. The rearrangement links TRBV14 to TRBJ2-3; no clear D. V lost 0 bases and J 3 bases, leaving 10 bases between the germline ends. The CDR3 length is 15 residues. CDR1 is SGHDN, CDR2 FVKESK, per germline. DNA of the CDR3: TGTGCCAGCAGCCAAGATCTAGGGTTGACAGATACGCAGTATTTT. This encodes CASSQDLGLTDTQYF.

This clonotype showed up many times. CDR3 bases: TGCAGCGTGAGGGACACCGTACAACCAGGACCCCTCCACTTT. It yields the protein CSVRDTVQPGPLHF. V and J are TRBV29-1 and TRBJ1-6; tentatively, D is TRBD1 (6 bases). Trimming shortened V by 6 bases and J by 12 bases, and 21 bases separated the two germline ends. The CDR3 runs 14 residues. Germline CDR1 is SQVTM and CDR2 is ANQGSEA.

This clonotype appeared a single time. The rearrangement links TRBV29-1 to TRBJ1-2; TRBD1 matches at 8 bases. CDR3 size: 12 residues. V gave up 5 bases and J gave up 5 bases; unmatched junction bases: 4. CDR1 is SQVTM and CDR2 is ANQGSEA in the germline V gene. The CDR3 nucleotides read TGCAGCGTTCAGAGACAGGGGTATGGCTACACCTTC. This translates into CSVQRQGYGYTF.

The V call is TRBV7-8, the J call TRBJ2-4; D is unresolved. CDR3 length equals 15 residues. Per germline, CDR1 SGHVS and CDR2 FQNEAQ. The V and J ends lost 1 base and 6 bases respectively, with 13 bases between them. The chain's CDR3 is CASSLEASMGNIQYF. The DNA for the CDR3 is TGTGCCAGCAGCTTAGAAGCCTCTATGGGAAACATTCAGTACTTC. Supplemented by reference TRBV7-8 and TRBJ2-4, the full variable domain reads GAGVSQSPRYKVAKRGQDVALRCDPISGHVSLFWYQQALGQGPEFLTYFQNEAQLDKSGLPSDRFFAERPEGSVSTLKIQRTQQEDSAVYLCASSLEASMGNIQYFGAGTRLSVL.

The V gene is TRBV29-1, the J gene TRBJ1-2, with 8 bases that match TRBD1. This CDR3 region has 12 residues. Germline CDR1 reads SQVTM; CDR2 reads ANQGSEA. V lost 5 bases, J lost 4 bases, and 3 bases stayed unmatched. This CDR3 is CSVNQGAYGYTF. CDR3 sequence (DNA): TGCAGCGTTAACCAGGGGGCCTATGGCTACACCTTC.

This clonotype was observed a few times. The chain uses TRBV5-4 and TRBJ2-5, with D perhaps TRBD2 (6 bases). CDR1 is SGHNT and CDR2 is YYREEE in the germline V gene (reference sequence). Trimming shortened V by 1 base and J by 2 bases, and 12 bases separated the two germline ends. The CDR3 contains 15 residues. The CDR3 loop reads CASSLWGLSQETQYF. CDR3 DNA sequence: TGTGCCAGCAGCTTGTGGGGACTCTCTCAAGAGACCCAGTACTTC.

V and J are TRBV3-1 and TRBJ1-2; the D gene is possibly TRBD1 (6 bases). Trimming took off 5 bases at V and 8 bases at J, with 12 bases between the two ends. The CDR3 is 12 residues long. Germline V lookup: CDR1 LGHDT, CDR2 YNNKEL (reference sequence). The CDR3: CASSSGQTGYTF. The CDR3, as DNA: TGTGCCAGCAGCAGCGGACAGACCGGCTACACCTTC.

This clonotype was picked up many times. The chain recombines TRBV7-9 with TRBJ2-5; weak D call: TRBD2 (6 bases). CDR1 and CDR2 (germline): SEHNR, FQNEAQ (reference sequence). The CDR3 contains 15 residues. With 0 bases removed from V and 3 bases from J, the gap between germline ends came to 11 bases. In DNA form, the CDR3 reads TGTGCCAGCAGCTTAGCGCTCCAGCGGGAAGAGACCCAGTACTTC. This encodes CASSLALQREETQYF.

This clonotype was counted ten times or more. The chain combines TRBV7-9 with TRBJ2-7; D gene unclear. Germline CDR1 SEHNR, CDR2 FQNEAQ (reference sequence). The V gene lost 0 bases and the J gene lost 6 bases, with 12 bases spanning the gap. The CDR3 covers 14 residues. CDR3 sequence (DNA): TGTGCCAGCAGCTTAGCGGCAGGTGCGGCCGAGCAGTACTTC. It codes for CASSLAAGAAEQYF.

The sample holds many counts of this clonotype. This sequence joins TRBV2 and TRBJ2-1; 14 nucleotides match TRBD2. Per germline, CDR1 SNHLY and CDR2 FYNNEI. CDR3 size: 14 residues. Trimming removed 6 bases from V and 10 bases from J; junction bases left unmatched: 5. The CDR3 DNA is TGTGCCAGCAGAGGACTAGCGGGGGGTCAGGAGCAGTTCTTC. Protein product: CASRGLAGGQEQFF.

This clonotype was detected ten times or more. This chain joins TRBV6-1 and TRBJ2-7; tentative D call: TRBD2 (5 bases). The CDR3 has 15 amino acids. Germline loops: CDR1 MNHNS, CDR2 SASEGT. Trimming left V 0 bases short and J 4 bases short, with 13 bases between. CDR3 protein: CASSEAPIASYEQYF. The CDR3 DNA reads TGTGCCAGCAGTGAAGCGCCGATAGCGTCTTACGAGCAGTACTTC.

This clonotype was observed at least ten times. The CDR3 DNA follows: TGCAGTGCTAGAGGAGGGAACACTGAAGCTTTCTTT. Its translation: CSARGGNTEAFF. The chain has TRBV20-1 and TRBJ1-1; no clear D gene. The CDR3 consists of 12 residues. CDR1 and CDR2 (germline): DFQATT, SNEGSKA (reference sequence). V was cut by 1 base and J by 1 base, with 4 bases left in between.

The table lists this clonotype with many counts. J is TRBJ2-7 and V is TRBV9; possibly TRBD2 for D (5 bases). The germline gives CDR1 SGDLS, CDR2 YYNGEE. Trimming cost V 0 bases and J 0 bases, with 10 bases left between them. The CDR3 consists of 15 residues. Here the CDR3 reads CASSVGTQSSYEQYF. The DNA for the CDR3 is TGTGCCAGCAGCGTAGGGACTCAAAGCTCCTACGAGCAGTACTTC.